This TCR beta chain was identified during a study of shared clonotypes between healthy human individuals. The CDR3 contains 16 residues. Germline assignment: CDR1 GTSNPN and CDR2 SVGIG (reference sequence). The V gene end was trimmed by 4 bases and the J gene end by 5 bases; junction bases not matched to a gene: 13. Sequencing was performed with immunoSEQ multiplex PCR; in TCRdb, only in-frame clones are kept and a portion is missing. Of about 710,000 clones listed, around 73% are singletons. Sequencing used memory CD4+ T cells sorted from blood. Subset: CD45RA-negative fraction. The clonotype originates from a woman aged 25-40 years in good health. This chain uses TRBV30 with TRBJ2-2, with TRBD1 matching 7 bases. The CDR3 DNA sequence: TGTGCCTGGAATCGTCCCTGGACAGGTTGGACCGGGGAGCTGTTTTTT. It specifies CAWNRPWTGWTGELFF.